One T cell receptor beta chain is described in this entry. Its cognate antigen is unknown. These data originate in a study of T cells in localized non-small cell lung cancer. Per the germline V gene, CDR1 is SNHLY and CDR2 is FYNNEI. V gave up 4 bases and J gave up 2 bases, with 9 bases separating them. CDR3 length: 14 residues. Assay used: immunoSEQ multiplex PCR; TCRdb lists only in-frame clones, some missing. The sample records about 16,000 clones, 75% to 90% being singletons. Study-wide findings and caveats: A median of about 52 clones ranked among the top 100 in tumor appeared in adjacent lung. Uninvolved adjacent lung had higher T cell clonality than tumor and all other tissues.

The chain employs TRBV2 and TRBJ1-5; D call uncertain. This clonotype was obtained from a female donor of 60 years or more with stage III squamous cell lung carcinoma. The sequencing here drew on peripheral blood, taken before any cancer treatment. The CDR3: CASSGSGGNQPQHF. Here the CDR3 DNA reads TGTGCCAGCAGTGGCTCGGGCGGCAATCAGCCCCAGCATTTT.